The 13 T cell receptor beta chains below were found in one sample sequenced in a study of regulatory T cells. No cognate antigen is known for these TCRs. Study-level findings and limits: CD3G-deficient patients' regulatory T cells showed reduced Shannon diversity versus autologous conventional CD4+ and control regulatory cells.

The primer mix had 52 TRBV and 13 TRBJ primers. Generated by immunoSEQ multiplex PCR, the TCRdb table keeps only in-frame clones and is missing some. This table holds some 6,100 clones, around 87% found once. The sequenced sample consisted of CD4+ Tregs sorted from blood. The receptors stem from a young adult with CD3G deficiency.

The chain couples TRBV7-9 to TRBJ2-5, with D maybe TRBD1 (6 bases). The germline V gene has CDR1 SEHNR and CDR2 FQNEAQ (reference sequence). Trimming cost V 4 bases and J 2 bases, with 20 bases left between them. The length of the CDR3 is 17 residues. The CDR3 DNA reads TGTGCCAGCAGCTGGGGCGCTGGGATAAGGGGGCAAGAGACCCAGTACTTC. Encoded protein: CASSWGAGIRGQETQYF.

The chain joins TRBV28 to TRBJ1-5; D uncertain. The CDR3 runs 13 residues. V was clipped by 5 bases and J by 2 bases, with 7 bases between them. CDR1 is MDHEN, CDR2 SYDVKM, per germline. The CDR3 loop reads CASSGRGNQPQHF. CDR3 sequence (DNA): TGTGCCAGCAGTGGACGGGGCAATCAGCCCCAGCATTTT.

The chain carries TRBV28 and TRBJ2-7; D unclear. Trimming pared 2 bases from V and 2 bases from J, leaving 7 bases between. The CDR3 contains 13 residues. Looked up from germline, CDR1 is MDHEN and CDR2 is SYDVKM. In DNA, the CDR3 is TGTGCCAGCAGTTTACGGAACCCCTACGAGCAGTACTTC. Translating gives CASSLRNPYEQYF.

The chain has TRBV7-9 and TRBJ2-1; D gene uncertain. V lost 3 bases and J lost 2, with 8 bases in between. This CDR3 has 14 amino acids. Germline lookup yields CDR1 SEHNR and CDR2 FQNEAQ (reference sequence). CDR3 DNA sequence: TGTGCCAGCAGCTTGACTGGGACCTACAATGAGCAGTTCTTC. Residues: CASSLTGTYNEQFF.

This clone has only a few counts. The chain has TRBV6-1 and TRBJ2-1; D not certain. Germline CDR1 MNHNS, CDR2 SASEGT. Trimming stripped 6 bases from V and 6 bases from J, with 12 bases between. The CDR3 has 13 amino acids. CDR3 sequence reads: CASSAYPSNEQFF. DNA for the CDR3: TGTGCCAGCAGCGCCTACCCATCCAATGAGCAGTTCTTC.

This chain connects TRBV30 to TRBJ2-5; weak D call: TRBD2 (6 bases). Germline lookup yields CDR1 GTSNPN and CDR2 SVGIG (reference sequence). The CDR3 length is 14 residues. V was clipped by 2 bases and J by 2 bases, with 12 bases between them. CDR3 residues: CAWSKAGTQETQYF. In nucleotides, the CDR3 is TGTGCCTGGAGTAAGGCCGGGACTCAAGAGACCCAGTACTTC. Variable domain in full (rest from reference TRBV30 and TRBJ2-5): SQTIHQWPATLVQPVGSPLSLECTVEGTSNPNLYWYRQAAGRGLQLLFYSVGIGQISSEVPQNLSASRPQDRQFILSSKKLLLSDSGFYLCAWSKAGTQETQYFGPGTRLLVL.

The chain employs TRBV6-6 and TRBJ1-4, with no clear D. The ends were cut back, 7 bases at V and 0 bases at J, with 9 bases in the middle. CDR1 is MNHNY and CDR2 is SVGAGI in the germline V gene (reference sequence). The length of the CDR3 is 14 residues. The CDR3 DNA sequence: TGTGCCAGCACGATAGGTGCAACTAATGAAAAACTGTTTTTT. This gives the protein CASTIGATNEKLFF.

This chain links TRBV6-1 with TRBJ1-1; no clear D gene. Per the germline V gene, CDR1 is MNHNS and CDR2 is SASEGT. The CDR3 length is 16 residues. Trimming left V 1 base short and J 1 base short, with 13 bases between. CDR3 sequence (DNA): TGTGCCAGCAGTGAAGTCTCGGTCCCGGGGAACACTGAAGCTTTCTTT. Translating it yields CASSEVSVPGNTEAFF.

The rearrangement uses TRBV6-6 and TRBJ2-7, with TRBD2 matching over 8 bases. The germline CDR1 and CDR2 sequences are MNHNY and SVGAGI (reference sequence). Germline trimming cut 6 bases from V and 4 bases from J; bases unmatched to any gene: 14. This CDR3 has 16 amino acids. CDR3 DNA sequence: TGTGCCAGCAGCCCGCTGCCGGGCGGGAGGAAGTACGAGCAGTACTTC. This sequence encodes CASSPLPGGRKYEQYF.

The sample holds one count of this clone. V usage is TRBV10-3 and J usage is TRBJ2-7; D could derive from TRBD1 or TRBD2 (5 bases each). Trimming took 4 bases from V and 7 from J, leaving 17 bases between them. The CDR3 extends over 14 amino acids. Germline loops: CDR1 ENHRY, CDR2 SYGVKD. DNA of the CDR3: TGTGCCATCAGTGCACGACAGAGATCGGGGGAGCAGTACTTC. Encoded protein: CAISARQRSGEQYF.

The chain combines TRBV27 with TRBJ2-1, with D possibly matching TRBD1 (5 bases). V gave up 4 bases and J gave up 2 bases, with 15 bases separating them. The CDR3 is 16 amino acids. Looked up from germline, CDR1 is MNHEY and CDR2 is SMNVEV (reference sequence). This CDR3 reads CASSSTASKPYNEQFF. As DNA, the CDR3 is TGTGCCAGCAGTTCGACAGCCTCCAAACCCTACAATGAGCAGTTCTTC.

The chain has TRBV19 and TRBJ1-1; D remains unclear. The V end lost 6 bases, the J end lost 10 bases, and 18 bases lay between the germline ends. Germline lookup yields CDR1 LNHDA and CDR2 SQIVND (reference sequence). CDR3 length equals 13 residues. Written as DNA, the CDR3 is TGTGCCAGTAGCCCAAGGAGGGAGAGACGAGCTTTCTTT. It translates to CASSPRRERRAFF.

The V and J genes are TRBV19 and TRBJ2-1; TRBD2 agrees at 11 bases. V lost 4 bases and J lost 3; bases outside the gene matches: 5. Germline-derived CDR1 and CDR2 are LNHDA and SQIVND (reference sequence). The CDR3 covers 16 residues. CDR3 amino acids: CASSSPGTSGYNEQFF. CDR3 nucleotides: TGTGCCAGTAGTAGCCCCGGGACTAGCGGCTACAATGAGCAGTTCTTC.